What follows describes a single T cell receptor (beta chain). CDR3 length: 14 residues. Germline V CDR1 and CDR2: SGHAT, FQNNGV. V gave up 5 bases and J gave up 5 bases; unmatched junction bases: 5. This sample was taken from a study of blood T cell repertoires in COVID-19. Libraries were prepared by immunoSEQ multiplex PCR; TCRdb keeps only in-frame clonotypes and omits some of them. In the table there are about 240,000 clones, around nine tenths of which are singletons. The TCR originated in a man aged 40-49 years who had recovered from COVID-19. The sequenced sample was PBMCs or T cells enriched from blood (not recorded which). The chain links TRBV11-2 to TRBJ2-7, with 11 bases lining up with TRBD1. The CDR3, as DNA: TGTGCCAGCAGCGCTGGACAGGGGGCTGACGAGCAGTACTTC. Translation: CASSAGQGADEQYF.